This T cell receptor beta chain is from a study of monozygotic twins with inflammatory bowel disease (dated by TCRdb to between 2017 and 2020). For context, the study as a whole: A total of some 30 monozygotic twin pairs were included in the full study, comprising nine German pairs (four IBD-concordant, five IBD-discordant) and 19 IBD-discordant Danish pairs. The search for disease-associated traits relied mainly on comparing IBD patients with their genetically identical healthy co-twins within discordant pairs. Each individual had, on average, about 151 000 unique TCRalpha sequences and 181 000 unique TCRbeta sequences available for analysis.

Remarks on this clonotype: No cognate antigen has been identified for it.

Broader findings and caveats from the paper: Measured by the inverse Simpson index, TCRbeta repertoire diversity was lower in IBD patients than in their healthy co-twins. Repertoire similarity did not differ between concordant and discordant twins, possibly due to limited statistical power. The results gave no support for a single strong signal or clonotype linked to IBD. Differing immunosuppressive treatments among patients may have added background noise and inter-individual variability to the repertoires. Compared with healthy twins, IBD patients had fewer clonotypes in common with other individuals, a difference most pronounced in patients showing signs of disease activity. The analysis was unable to tell apart different T cell subtypes.

From each donor, a roughly 2.5 ml peripheral blood sample was collected into PAXgene tubes and kept at -80 degrees C. Total RNA was isolated from whole blood with the PAXgene blood miRNA kit on an automated QIAcube, without T cell sorting. Peripheral blood from monozygotic twin pairs who were concordant or discordant for inflammatory bowel disease underwent deep TCRalpha and TCRbeta repertoire profiling using unique molecular barcoding. Smoking habits were recorded for all twin pairs, and individuals were classified as current, former or never smokers. Including the terminal cysteine and phenylalanine, the CDR3 comprises 15 residues. The DNA is not on file. As encoded in the germline V gene, CDR1 is SNHLY while CDR2 is FYNNEI. The library was prepared using 5' RACE. Preparation of each TCR library used around 3.5 ug of total RNA. For each sample, cDNA was synthesized in eight separate reactions using SMARTScribe reverse transcriptase. During cDNA synthesis, template switching introduced unique molecular identifiers that contained a 6-nucleotide sample barcode. Two nested PCRs of roughly 16 and 10 cycles amplified the TCRalpha and TCRbeta cDNA, and bead purification followed each PCR. Before amplification, the cDNA was both treated with uracil DNA-glycosylase and purified with the QIAquick PCR purification kit. In the second PCR, Illumina TruSeq-compatible adapters and sample-specific barcodes were added. Library quality and concentration were assessed using TapeStation and Qubit, and 4.5 to 6.5 ng of each library was pooled. Sequencing of pooled libraries was carried out on an Illumina HiSeq2500 single-index Rapid Run using 2 x 100 bp reads and custom sequencing primers. On the study's bioinformatics: MiGEC version 1.2.6 was used for UMI-based consensus assembly to correct PCR and sequencing errors. MiXCR version 2.1.1 was used to carry out V(D)J alignment, clonotype assembly and CDR3 extraction. To normalise gene usage, clonotype sharing and MAIT/NKT TCR abundance, the analysis used the top 1000, 10 000 and 20 000 clonotypes per sample. Diversity was computed as the inverse Simpson index with the vegan R package after downsampling to 27 000 UMIs. Paired Mann-Whitney U tests on discordant twin pairs were used, with Benjamini-Hochberg multiple-testing correction. After the reads were reprocessed by TCRdb, one entry was made per CDR3 protein sequence, with no DNA. The V and J calls follow TCRdb's processing rather than the paper's. The table for this sample shows some 440,000 distinct CDR3 sequences. 2% to 3% of the sample is taken by the ten largest.

The chain is made from TRBV2 and TRBJ1-5; TCRdb picks TRBD1, but there is no DNA to check that call. Specimen: blood. The receptor was isolated from a human donor with ulcerative colitis or Crohn's disease, or a healthy co-twin of an affected twin (not recorded which). The CDR3 corresponds to CASRSRTGGDQPQHF.